The 15 T cell receptor beta chains given below trace back to one sample, sequenced in a study of blood T cells in healthy people across ages (dated by TCRdb to between 2015 and 2017). Library construction relied on 5' RACE. These reads were obtained on an Illumina HiSeq 2500. A second about 7 to 11 cycle PCR used a sample-barcoded 5' primer and a J-beta primer mix. TCRdb passed the public sequencing reads through fastp at Q25 and MiXCR, retaining productive beta sequences. All rows with the same CDR3 protein become a single entry with the most common DNA and genes. In this sample the table shows 650,000 to 800,000 distinct CDR3 sequences, 44% of which occur a single time. The top ten constitute around 21% of the sample. Material: blood. The receptors shown here come from a man between 60 and 70 years old in good health.

This rearrangement joins TRBV2 to TRBJ2-1; perhaps TRBD2 as D (6 bases). The V end was cut by 7 bases, the J end by 7 bases, with 11 bases between. The CDR3 sequence is 12 residues long. Germline V gene lookup returns CDR1 SNHLY and CDR2 FYNNEI. The CDR3 nucleotides are TGTGCCAGCATGCGGAGGGAAAATGAGCAGTTCTTC. This translates into CASMRRENEQFF.

Comment on this clonotype: One junction end does not reproduce the germline sequence, and a read error may be involved. The chain has TRBV5-1 and TRBJ2-1, with TRBD1 identical over 10 bases. The CDR3 loop spans 18 amino acids. Germline-derived CDR1 and CDR2 are SGHRS and YFSETQ. CDR3 in DNA: TGCGCCGGCAGCCAGGGGGACACCGGGACAGGGGAGTACAATGAGCAGTTCTTC. This sequence encodes CAGSQGDTGTGEYNEQFF.

This clonotype turned up a few times. The chain links TRBV12-3 or TRBV12-4 to TRBJ1-4, with 8 positions matching TRBD1. V was pared by 3 bases and J by 8 bases, with 17 bases of the junction left unmatched. The CDR3 is 18 amino acids. The CDR3 DNA is TGTGCCAGCAGTTTCGGGACAGGAAGAGAATCGGTCGTGGAAAAACTGTTTTTT. Amino acids: CASSFGTGRESVVEKLFF.

V is TRBV7-9 and J is TRBJ2-5, with 8 positions matching TRBD1. J gave up 1 base and V 5 bases, and 6 bases lay outside the gene matches. Germline V gene sequence: CDR1 SEHNR, CDR2 FQNEAQ (reference sequence). The CDR3 spans 15 residues. DNA of the CDR3: TGTGCCAGCAGCCAAGGACAGGGAGTCCAAGAGACCCAGTACTTC. It encodes CASSQGQGVQETQYF.

The chain recombines TRBV27 with TRBJ1-4; D gene uncertain. The length of the CDR3 is 14 residues. CDR1 is MNHEY, CDR2 SMNVEV, per germline (reference sequence). V gave up 7 bases and J gave up 6 bases, with 15 bases separating them. Here the CDR3 DNA reads TGTGCCAGCAAACTCCAGCCCCTGGATGAAAAACTGTTTTTT. Its protein is CASKLQPLDEKLFF.

The chain carries TRBV20-1 and TRBJ1-2; D unresolved. Germline V lookup: CDR1 DFQATT, CDR2 SNEGSKA (reference sequence). Trimming took off 5 bases at V and 5 bases at J, with 12 bases between the two ends. The CDR3 has 12 residues. The CDR3 sequence: CSADRAPYGYTF. The CDR3 nucleotides read TGCAGTGCTGACCGGGCACCTTATGGCTACACCTTC.

This chain uses TRBV7-2 with TRBJ2-3; D is perhaps TRBD2 (7 bases). The V end lost 1 base, the J end lost 2 bases, and 13 bases lay between the germline ends. The CDR3 has 16 amino acids. The germline V gene encodes CDR1 SGHTA and CDR2 FQGNSA. CDR3 nucleotide sequence: TGTGCCAGCAGCTTAGGGTGGGGGGGCGACACAGATACGCAGTATTTT. It translates to CASSLGWGGDTDTQYF.

This rearrangement joins TRBV5-4 to TRBJ2-3; no definite D call. Between the trimmed V and J ends, which lost 2 bases and 0 bases, there was a span of 13 bases. The germline CDR1 and CDR2 sequences are SGHNT and YYREEE (reference sequence). CDR3 length: 16 residues. The CDR3 protein is CASSFKLVDSTDTQYF. As DNA, the CDR3 is TGTGCCAGCAGCTTCAAGCTAGTCGATAGCACAGATACGCAGTATTTT.

At least ten counts were recorded for this clonotype. The CDR3 DNA sequence: TGTGCCAGCAGCTTCGGCCTGCAAGAGACCCAGTACTTC. Translated, it gives CASSFGLQETQYF. The chain employs TRBV7-8 and TRBJ2-5; D is unresolved. Germline V CDR1 and CDR2: SGHVS, FQNEAQ. The CDR3 has 13 residues. V was cut by 3 bases and J by 2 bases, with 7 bases left in between.

The chain joins TRBV11-3 to TRBJ2-7; the match to TRBD1 covers 8 bases. The CDR3 consists of 15 residues. The V and J ends lost 4 bases and 5 bases, in that order; junction bases with no gene match: 10. CDR1 and CDR2 (germline): SGHNT, YENEEA. In DNA form, the CDR3 reads TGTGCCAGCAGCTCTCGGACAGGGATCGGCCACGAGCAGTACTTC. It codes for CASSSRTGIGHEQYF. Using reference TRBV11-3 and TRBJ2-7 for the parts outside the CDR3, the full variable domain is EAGVVQSPRYKIIEKKQPVAFWCNPISGHNTLYWYLQNLGQGPELLIRYENEEAVDDSQLPKDRFSAERLKGVDSTLKIQPAELGDSAVYLCASSSRTGIGHEQYFGPGTRLTVT.

This clonotype has more than one count but fewer than ten. The chain carries TRBV6-5 and TRBJ2-7; 10 bases line up with TRBD1. Germline V gene sequence: CDR1 MNHEY, CDR2 SVGAGI. With V trimmed by 6 bases and J by 1 base, 3 bases remained unmatched. The CDR3 covers 14 residues. This CDR3 is CASRMDRGSYEQYF. DNA of the CDR3: TGTGCCAGCAGGATGGACAGGGGGTCCTACGAGCAGTACTTC.

The chain is built from TRBV28 and TRBJ2-5; 10 nucleotides agree with TRBD2. With V trimmed by 3 bases and J by 3 bases, 7 bases remained unmatched. The CDR3 totals 16 residues. CDR1 and CDR2 (germline): MDHEN, SYDVKM. The CDR3 reads CASSFGASGGEETQYF. The CDR3 DNA reads as TGTGCCAGCAGTTTCGGGGCGAGCGGGGGGGAAGAGACCCAGTACTTC.

This clonotype was found a few times. The chain joins TRBV12-3 or TRBV12-4 to TRBJ2-5; D not resolved. CDR3 size: 14 residues. The V gene lost 1 base and the J gene lost 5 bases, with 11 bases spanning the gap. CDR3 in DNA: TGTGCCAGCAGTTTAGTAGAAAGGACGGAGACCCAGTACTTC. This codes for CASSLVERTETQYF.

CDR3: CASSLAAPGGTQYF. The CDR3 DNA reads TGTGCCAGCAGTTTGGCGGCCCCAGGGGGGACGCAGTATTTT. The chain employs TRBV12-3 or TRBV12-4 and TRBJ2-3, with D maybe TRBD1 (7 bases). The CDR3 totals 14 residues. V was clipped by 3 bases and J by 9 bases, with 16 bases between them.

V usage is TRBV28 and J usage is TRBJ2-5, with 9 bases that match TRBD1. The germline V gene encodes CDR1 MDHEN and CDR2 SYDVKM. V was clipped by 5 bases and J by 13 bases; unmatched bases: 14. The CDR3 totals 14 residues. The CDR3 reads CASSTIGTGWVPYF. The CDR3, as DNA: TGTGCCAGCAGTACCATCGGGACAGGGTGGGTCCCGTACTTC.